The T cell receptor (beta chain) under discussion was sequenced for a study of T cell responses to AZD1222 COVID-19 vaccine. The table came from immunoSEQ multiplex PCR; TCRdb's copy has only in-frame clones and leaves some out. The sample consists of about 120,000 clones, about 88% of them appearing once. Points from the study as a whole: In the spike-specific TCR repertoire, nearly half reportedly target unmutated variant regions. Clonal diversity may have been underestimated in mostly white British donors. Spike-wide vaccine-associated CD4 TCRs dominated at 160-218 and 743-854. Only 5 to 7 individuals given AZD1222 were seropositive at baseline.

The CDR3 length is 13 residues. The V end lost 6 bases, the J end lost 4 bases, and 9 bases lay between the germline ends. On this clone: Its antigen is undetermined.

The TCR sequence derives from an adult who received the AZD1222 COVID-19 vaccine. The rearrangement joins TRBV12-3 or TRBV12-4 to TRBJ2-2; D not certain. Sequenced here: peripheral blood, sampled 28 days after the second AZD1222 dose. The CDR3 loop is CASRKGSTGELFF. Here the CDR3 DNA reads TGTGCCAGCAGGAAGGGCTCCACCGGGGAGCTGTTTTTT.